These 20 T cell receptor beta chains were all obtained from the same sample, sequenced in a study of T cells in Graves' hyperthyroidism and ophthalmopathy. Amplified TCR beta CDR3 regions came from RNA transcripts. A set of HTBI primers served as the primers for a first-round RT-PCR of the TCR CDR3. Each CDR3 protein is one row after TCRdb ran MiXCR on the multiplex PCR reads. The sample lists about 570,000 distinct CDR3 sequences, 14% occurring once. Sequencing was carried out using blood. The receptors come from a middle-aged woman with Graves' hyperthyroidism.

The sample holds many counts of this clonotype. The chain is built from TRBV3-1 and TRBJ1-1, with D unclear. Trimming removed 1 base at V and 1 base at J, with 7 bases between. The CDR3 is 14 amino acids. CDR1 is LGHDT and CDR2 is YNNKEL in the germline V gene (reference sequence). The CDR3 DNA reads TGTGCCAGCAGCCAAGTTGCGTCGAACACTGAAGCTTTCTTT. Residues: CASSQVASNTEAFF.

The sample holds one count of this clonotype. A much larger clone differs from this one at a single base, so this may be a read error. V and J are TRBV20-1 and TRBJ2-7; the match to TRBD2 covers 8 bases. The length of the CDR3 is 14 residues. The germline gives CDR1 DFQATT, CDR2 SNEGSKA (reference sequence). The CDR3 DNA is TGCAGTGCTAGGGAGCGGGAGAGCTCCTACGCGCAGTACTTC. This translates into CSARERESSYAQYF.

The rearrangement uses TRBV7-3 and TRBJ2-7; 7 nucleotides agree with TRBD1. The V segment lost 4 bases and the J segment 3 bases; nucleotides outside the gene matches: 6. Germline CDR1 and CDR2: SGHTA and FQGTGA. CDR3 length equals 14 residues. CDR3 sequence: CASSSQTGLYEQYF. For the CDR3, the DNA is TGTGCCAGCAGCTCTCAGACAGGGCTCTACGAGCAGTACTTC.

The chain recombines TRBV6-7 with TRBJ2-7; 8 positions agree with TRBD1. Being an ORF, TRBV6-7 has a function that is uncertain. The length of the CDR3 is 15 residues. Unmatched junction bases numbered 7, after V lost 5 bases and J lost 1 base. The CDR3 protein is CASSTDRGHSYEQYF. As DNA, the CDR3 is TGTGCCAGCAGTACCGACAGGGGCCATTCCTACGAGCAGTACTTC.

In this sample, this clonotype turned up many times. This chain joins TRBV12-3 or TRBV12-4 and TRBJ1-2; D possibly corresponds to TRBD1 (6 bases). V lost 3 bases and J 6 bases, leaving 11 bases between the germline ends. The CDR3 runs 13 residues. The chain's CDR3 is CASSFGGAHGYTF. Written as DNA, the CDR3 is TGTGCCAGCAGTTTCGGGGGGGCGCATGGCTACACCTTC.

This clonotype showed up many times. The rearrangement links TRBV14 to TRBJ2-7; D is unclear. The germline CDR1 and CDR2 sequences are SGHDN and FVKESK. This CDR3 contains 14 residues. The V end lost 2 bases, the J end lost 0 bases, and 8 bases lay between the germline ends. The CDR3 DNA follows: TGTGCCAGCAGCCAAATAGAAGGCTCCTACGAGCAGTACTTC. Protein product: CASSQIEGSYEQYF.

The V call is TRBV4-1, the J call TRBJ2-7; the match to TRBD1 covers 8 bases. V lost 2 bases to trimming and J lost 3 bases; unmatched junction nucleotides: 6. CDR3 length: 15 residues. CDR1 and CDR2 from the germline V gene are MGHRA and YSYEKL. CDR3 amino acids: CASSQRGQAGYEQYF. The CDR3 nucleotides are TGCGCCAGCAGCCAAAGGGGACAGGCGGGCTACGAGCAGTACTTC.

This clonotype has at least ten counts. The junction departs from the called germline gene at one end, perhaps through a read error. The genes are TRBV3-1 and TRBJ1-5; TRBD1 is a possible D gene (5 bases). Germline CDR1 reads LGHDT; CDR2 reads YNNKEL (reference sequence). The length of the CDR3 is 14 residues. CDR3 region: CASSKDSGGQPQHF. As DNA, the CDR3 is TGTGCCAGCAGCAAAGACAGTGGGGGTCAGCCCCAGCATTTT.

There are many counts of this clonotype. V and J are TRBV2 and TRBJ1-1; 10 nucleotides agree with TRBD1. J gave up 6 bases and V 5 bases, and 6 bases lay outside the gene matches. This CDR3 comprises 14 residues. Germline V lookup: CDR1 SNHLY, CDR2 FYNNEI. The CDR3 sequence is CASSRQGAFAEAFF. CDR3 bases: TGTGCCAGCAGTAGACAGGGGGCTTTTGCTGAAGCTTTCTTT.

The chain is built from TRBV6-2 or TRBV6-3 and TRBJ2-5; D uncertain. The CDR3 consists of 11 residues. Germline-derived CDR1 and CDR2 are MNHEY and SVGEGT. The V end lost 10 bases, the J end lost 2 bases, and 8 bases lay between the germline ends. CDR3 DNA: TGTGCCACCGCCCTACAAGAGACCCAGTACTTC. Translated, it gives CATALQETQYF.

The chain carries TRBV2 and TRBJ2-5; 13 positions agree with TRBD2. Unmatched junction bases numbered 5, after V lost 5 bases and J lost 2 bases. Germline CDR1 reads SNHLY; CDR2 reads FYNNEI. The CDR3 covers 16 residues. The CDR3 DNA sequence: TGTGCCAGCAGTTATTGGACTAGCGGGGGTCAAGAGACCCAGTACTTC. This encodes CASSYWTSGGQETQYF.

The CDR3 sequence: CASSSRDLHTEAFF. The CDR3 DNA reads as TGTGCCAGCAGTTCCCGGGACTTGCACACTGAAGCTTTCTTT. V and J are TRBV12-3 or TRBV12-4 and TRBJ1-1; D may be TRBD1 (5 bases). This CDR3 is built from 14 residues. V lost 4 bases and J lost 3, with 12 bases in between.

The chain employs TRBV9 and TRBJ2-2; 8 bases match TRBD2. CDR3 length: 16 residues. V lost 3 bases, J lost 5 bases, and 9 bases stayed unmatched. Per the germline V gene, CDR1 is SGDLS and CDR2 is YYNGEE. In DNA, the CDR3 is TGTGCCAGCAGCGACCCGGGAGGGCCGGGAACCGGGGAGCTGTTTTTT. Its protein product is CASSDPGGPGTGELFF. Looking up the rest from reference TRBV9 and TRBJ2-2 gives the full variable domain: DSGVTQTPKHLITATGQRVTLRCSPRSGDLSVYWYQQSLDQGLQFLIQYYNGEERAKGNILERFSAQQFPDLHSELNLSSLELGDSALYFCASSDPGGPGTGELFFGEGSRLTVL.

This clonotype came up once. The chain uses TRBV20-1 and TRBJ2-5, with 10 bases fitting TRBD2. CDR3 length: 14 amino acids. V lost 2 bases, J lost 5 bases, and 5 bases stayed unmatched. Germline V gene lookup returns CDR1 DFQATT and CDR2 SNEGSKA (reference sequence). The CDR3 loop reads CSARMASGSETQYF. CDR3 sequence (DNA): TGCAGTGCTAGAATGGCTAGCGGGAGTGAGACCCAGTACTTC.

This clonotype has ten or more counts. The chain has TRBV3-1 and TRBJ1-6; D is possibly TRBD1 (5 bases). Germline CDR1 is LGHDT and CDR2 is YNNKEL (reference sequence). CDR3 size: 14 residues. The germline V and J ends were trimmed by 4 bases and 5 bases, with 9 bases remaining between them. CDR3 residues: CASSPGGNNSPLHF. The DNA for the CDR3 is TGTGCCAGCAGCCCGGGGGGGAATAATTCACCCCTCCACTTT.

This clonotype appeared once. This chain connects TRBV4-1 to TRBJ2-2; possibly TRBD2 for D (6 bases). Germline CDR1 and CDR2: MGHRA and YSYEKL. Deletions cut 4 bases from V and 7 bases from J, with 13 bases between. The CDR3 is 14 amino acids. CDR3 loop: CASSLSGVSGELFF. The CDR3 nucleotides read TGCGCCAGCAGCCTTTCGGGGGTCAGCGGGGAGCTGTTTTTT.

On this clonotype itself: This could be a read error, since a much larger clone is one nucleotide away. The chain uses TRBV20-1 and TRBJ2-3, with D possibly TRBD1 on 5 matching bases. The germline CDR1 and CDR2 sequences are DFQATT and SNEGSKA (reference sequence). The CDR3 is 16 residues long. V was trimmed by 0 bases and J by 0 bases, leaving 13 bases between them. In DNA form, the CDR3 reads TGCAGTGCTAGAGACCCGACAGAGACTAGCACAGATACGCAGTATTTT. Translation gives CSARDPTETSTDTQYF.

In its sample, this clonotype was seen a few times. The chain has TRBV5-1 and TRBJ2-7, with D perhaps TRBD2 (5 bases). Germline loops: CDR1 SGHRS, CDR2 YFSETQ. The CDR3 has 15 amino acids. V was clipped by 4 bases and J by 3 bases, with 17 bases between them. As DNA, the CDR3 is TGCGCCAGCAGCGTACTAGACCCCCAAAGCTACGAGCAGTACTTC. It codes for CASSVLDPQSYEQYF.

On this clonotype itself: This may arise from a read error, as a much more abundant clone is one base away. CDR3 residues: CASSLVPGGQGLEETQYF. In DNA form, the CDR3 reads TGTGCCAGCAGCCTTGTTCCGGGGGGACAGGGACTCGAAGAGACCCAGTACTTC. The chain is built from TRBV3-1 and TRBJ2-5, with TRBD1 identical over 9 bases. The junction had 15 bases not matched to a gene; V was cut back by 4 bases and J by 3 bases. The CDR3 has 18 amino acids. CDR1 is LGHDT and CDR2 is YNNKEL in the germline V gene (reference sequence).

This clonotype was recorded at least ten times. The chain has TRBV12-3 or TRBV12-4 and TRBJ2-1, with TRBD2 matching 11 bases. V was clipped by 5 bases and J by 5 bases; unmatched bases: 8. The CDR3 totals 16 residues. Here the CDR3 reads CASSTRLAGSHNEQFF. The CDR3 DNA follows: TGTGCCAGCAGTACCCGACTAGCGGGAAGTCACAATGAGCAGTTCTTC.